This TCR beta chain was sequenced for a study of Graves' ophthalmopathy and Graves' hyperthyroidism. Amplified TCR beta CDR3 regions were obtained using RNA transcripts as template. HTBI-primed RT-PCR formed the first round, and a multiplex PCR formed the second. TCRdb re-derived calls from the multiplex PCR reads in MiXCR, one entry per CDR3 protein. The sample yields about 550,000 distinct CDR3 sequences, 35% to 45% seen once. Diagnosis used clinical symptoms, serum thyroxine, TRAb, thyroid ultrasound and orbital computed tomography. This clonotype was seen at least ten times. The CDR3 sequence is 15 residues long. Trimming removed 5 bases from V and 7 bases from J, with 20 bases in between.

This chain uses TRBV12-3 or TRBV12-4 with TRBJ2-5; D possibly corresponds to TRBD1 (6 bases). Sample: peripheral blood or thyroid tissue (not recorded which). The sequence derives from an adult man with Graves' hyperthyroidism. The DNA of the CDR3 is TGTGCCAGCAGTCCGCCCAGGGTTAAAGGGGGGACCCAGTACTTC. Encoded protein: CASSPPRVKGGTQYF.